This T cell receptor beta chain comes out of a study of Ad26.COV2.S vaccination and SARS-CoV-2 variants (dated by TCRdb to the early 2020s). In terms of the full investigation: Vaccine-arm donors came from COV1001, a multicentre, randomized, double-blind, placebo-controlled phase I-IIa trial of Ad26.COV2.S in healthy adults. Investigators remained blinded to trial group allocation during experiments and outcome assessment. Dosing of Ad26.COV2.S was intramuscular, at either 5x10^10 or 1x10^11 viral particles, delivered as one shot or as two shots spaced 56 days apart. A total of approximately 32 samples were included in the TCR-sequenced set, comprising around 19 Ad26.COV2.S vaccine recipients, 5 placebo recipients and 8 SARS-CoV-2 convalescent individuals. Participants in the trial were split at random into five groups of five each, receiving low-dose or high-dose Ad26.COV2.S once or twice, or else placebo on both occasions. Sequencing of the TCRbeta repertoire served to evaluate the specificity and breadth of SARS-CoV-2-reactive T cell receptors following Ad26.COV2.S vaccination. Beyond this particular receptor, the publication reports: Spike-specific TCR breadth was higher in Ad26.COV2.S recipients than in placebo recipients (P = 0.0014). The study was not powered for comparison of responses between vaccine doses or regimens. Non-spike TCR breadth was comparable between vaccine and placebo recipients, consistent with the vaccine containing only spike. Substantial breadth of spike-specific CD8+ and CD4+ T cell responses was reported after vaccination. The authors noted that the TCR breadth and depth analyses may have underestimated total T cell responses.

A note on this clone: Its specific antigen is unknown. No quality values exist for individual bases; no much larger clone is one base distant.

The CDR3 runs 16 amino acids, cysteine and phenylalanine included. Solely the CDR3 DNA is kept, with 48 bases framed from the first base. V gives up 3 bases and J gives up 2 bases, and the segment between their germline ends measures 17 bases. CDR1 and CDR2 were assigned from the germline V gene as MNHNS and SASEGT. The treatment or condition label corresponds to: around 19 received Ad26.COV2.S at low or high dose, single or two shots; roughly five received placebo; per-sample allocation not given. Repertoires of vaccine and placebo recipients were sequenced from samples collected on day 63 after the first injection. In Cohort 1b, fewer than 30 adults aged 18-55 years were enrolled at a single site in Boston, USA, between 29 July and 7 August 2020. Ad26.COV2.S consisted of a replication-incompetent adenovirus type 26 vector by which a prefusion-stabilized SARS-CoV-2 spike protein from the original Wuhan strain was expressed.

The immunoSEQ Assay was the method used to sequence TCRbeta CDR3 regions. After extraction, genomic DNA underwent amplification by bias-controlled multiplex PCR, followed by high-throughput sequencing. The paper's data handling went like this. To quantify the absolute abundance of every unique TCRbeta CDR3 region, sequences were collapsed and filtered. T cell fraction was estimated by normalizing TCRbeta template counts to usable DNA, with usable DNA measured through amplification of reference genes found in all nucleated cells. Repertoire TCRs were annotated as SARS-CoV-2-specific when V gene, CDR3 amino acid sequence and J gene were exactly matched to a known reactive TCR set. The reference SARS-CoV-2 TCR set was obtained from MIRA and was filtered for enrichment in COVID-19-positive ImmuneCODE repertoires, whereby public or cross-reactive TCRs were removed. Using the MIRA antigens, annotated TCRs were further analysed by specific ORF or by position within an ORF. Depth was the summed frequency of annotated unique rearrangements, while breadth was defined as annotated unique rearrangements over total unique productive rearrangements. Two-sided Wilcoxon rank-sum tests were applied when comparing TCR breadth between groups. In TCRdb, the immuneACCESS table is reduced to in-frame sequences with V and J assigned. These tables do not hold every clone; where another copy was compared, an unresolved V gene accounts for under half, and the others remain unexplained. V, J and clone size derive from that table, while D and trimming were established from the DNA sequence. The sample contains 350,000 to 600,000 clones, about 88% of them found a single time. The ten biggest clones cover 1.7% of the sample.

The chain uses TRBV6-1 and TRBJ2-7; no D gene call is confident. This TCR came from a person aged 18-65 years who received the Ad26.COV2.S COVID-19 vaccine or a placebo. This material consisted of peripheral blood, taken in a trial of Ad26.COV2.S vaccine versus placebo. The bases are TGTGCCAGCAGTGAGATGTCACGGTGGAACCCCTACGAGCAGTACTTC. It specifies CASSEMSRWNPYEQYF.